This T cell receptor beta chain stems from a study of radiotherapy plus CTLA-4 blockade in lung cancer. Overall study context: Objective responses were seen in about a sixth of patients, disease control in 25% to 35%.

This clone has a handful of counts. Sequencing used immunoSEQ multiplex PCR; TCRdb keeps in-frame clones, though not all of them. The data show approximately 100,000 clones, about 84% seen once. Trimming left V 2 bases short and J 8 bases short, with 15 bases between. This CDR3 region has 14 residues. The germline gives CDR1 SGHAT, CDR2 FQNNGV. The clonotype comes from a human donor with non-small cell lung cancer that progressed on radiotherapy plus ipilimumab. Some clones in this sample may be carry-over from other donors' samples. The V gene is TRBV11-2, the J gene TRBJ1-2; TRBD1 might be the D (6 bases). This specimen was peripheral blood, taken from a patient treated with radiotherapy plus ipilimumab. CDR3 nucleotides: TGTGCCAGCAGCTTAAGTTTGGGGGGCGAGGGCTACACCTTC. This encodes CASSLSLGGEGYTF.